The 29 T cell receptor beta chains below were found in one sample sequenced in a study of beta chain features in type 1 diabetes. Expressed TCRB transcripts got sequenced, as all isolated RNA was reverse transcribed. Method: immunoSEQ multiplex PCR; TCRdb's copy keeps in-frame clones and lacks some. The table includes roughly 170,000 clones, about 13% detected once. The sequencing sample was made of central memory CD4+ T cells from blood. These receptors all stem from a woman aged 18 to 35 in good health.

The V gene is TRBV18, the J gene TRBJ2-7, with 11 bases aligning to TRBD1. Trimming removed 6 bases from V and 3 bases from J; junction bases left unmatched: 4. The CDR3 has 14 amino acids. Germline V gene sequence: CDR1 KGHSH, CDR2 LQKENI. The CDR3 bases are TGTGCCAGCTCTGGACAGGGGGCGAACTACGAGCAGTACTTC. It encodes CASSGQGANYEQYF.

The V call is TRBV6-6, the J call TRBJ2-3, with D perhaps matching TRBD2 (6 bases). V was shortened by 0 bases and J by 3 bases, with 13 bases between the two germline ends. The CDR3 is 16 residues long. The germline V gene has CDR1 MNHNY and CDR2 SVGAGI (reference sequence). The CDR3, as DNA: TGTGCCAGCAGTTACTCGTCCGGGAGCGTTACAGATACGCAGTATTTT. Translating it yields CASSYSSGSVTDTQYF.

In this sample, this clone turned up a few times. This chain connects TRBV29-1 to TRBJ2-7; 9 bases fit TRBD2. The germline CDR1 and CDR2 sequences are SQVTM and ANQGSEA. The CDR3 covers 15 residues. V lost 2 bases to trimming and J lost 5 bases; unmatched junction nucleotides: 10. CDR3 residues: CSVEKLVAGVNEQYF. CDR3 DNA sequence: TGCAGCGTTGAAAAGTTGGTAGCGGGAGTGAACGAGCAGTACTTC.

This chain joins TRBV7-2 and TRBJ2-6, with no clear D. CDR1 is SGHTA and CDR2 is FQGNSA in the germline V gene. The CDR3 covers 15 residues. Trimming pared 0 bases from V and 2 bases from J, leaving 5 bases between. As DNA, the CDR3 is TGTGCCAGCAGCTTAGCGAGTACTGGGGCCAACGTCCTGACTTTC. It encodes CASSLASTGANVLTF.

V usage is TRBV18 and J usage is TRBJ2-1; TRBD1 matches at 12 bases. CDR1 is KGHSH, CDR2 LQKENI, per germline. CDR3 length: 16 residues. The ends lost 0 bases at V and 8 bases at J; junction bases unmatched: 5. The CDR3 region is CASSPPSGTGGDEQFF. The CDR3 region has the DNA TGTGCCAGCTCACCACCGTCGGGGACAGGGGGCGATGAGCAGTTCTTC.

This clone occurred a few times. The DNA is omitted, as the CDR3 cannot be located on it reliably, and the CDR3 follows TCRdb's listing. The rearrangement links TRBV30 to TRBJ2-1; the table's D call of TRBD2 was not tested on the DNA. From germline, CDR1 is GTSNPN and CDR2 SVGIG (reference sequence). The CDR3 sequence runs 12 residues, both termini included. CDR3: CAWSVAGGSSFF.

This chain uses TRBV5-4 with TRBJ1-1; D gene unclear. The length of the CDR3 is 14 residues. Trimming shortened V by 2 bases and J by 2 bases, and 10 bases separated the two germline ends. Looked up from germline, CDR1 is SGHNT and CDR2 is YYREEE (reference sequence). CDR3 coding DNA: TGTGCCAGCAGCTTCGGCGGTCGAAACACTGAAGCTTTCTTT. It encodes CASSFGGRNTEAFF.

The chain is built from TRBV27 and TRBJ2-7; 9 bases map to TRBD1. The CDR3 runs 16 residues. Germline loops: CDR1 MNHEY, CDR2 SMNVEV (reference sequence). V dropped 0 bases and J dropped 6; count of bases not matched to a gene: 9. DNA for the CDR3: TGTGCCAGCAGTTTATCCTATCGGACAGGGGTTCGCGAGCAGTACTTC. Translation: CASSLSYRTGVREQYF.

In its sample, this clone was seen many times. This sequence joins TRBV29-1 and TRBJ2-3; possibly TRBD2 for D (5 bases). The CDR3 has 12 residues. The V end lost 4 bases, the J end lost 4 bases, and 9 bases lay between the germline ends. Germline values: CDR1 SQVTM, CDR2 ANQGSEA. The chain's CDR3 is CSVGRGSDTQYF. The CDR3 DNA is TGCAGCGTTGGACGGGGATCAGATACGCAGTATTTT.

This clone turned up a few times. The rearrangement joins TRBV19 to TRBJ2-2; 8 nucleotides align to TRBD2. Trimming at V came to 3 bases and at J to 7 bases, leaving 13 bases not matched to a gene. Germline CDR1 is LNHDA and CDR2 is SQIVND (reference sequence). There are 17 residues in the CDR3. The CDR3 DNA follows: TGTGCCAGTAGTATTTCGGCAGGACTAGCCCCGAGCGGGGAGCTGTTTTTT. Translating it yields CASSISAGLAPSGELFF.

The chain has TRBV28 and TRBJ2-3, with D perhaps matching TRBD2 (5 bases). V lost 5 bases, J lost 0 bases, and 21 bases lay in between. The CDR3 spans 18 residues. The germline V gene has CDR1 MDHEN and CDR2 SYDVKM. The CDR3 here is CASSPTNPSRSSTDTQYF. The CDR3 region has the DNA TGTGCCAGCAGTCCAACTAATCCTAGCAGATCTAGCACAGATACGCAGTATTTT. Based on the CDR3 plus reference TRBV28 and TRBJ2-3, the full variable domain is DVKVTQSSRYLVKRTGEKVFLECVQDMDHENMFWYRQDPGLGLRLIYFSYDVKMKEKGDIPEGYSVSREKKERFSLILESASTNQTSMYLCASSPTNPSRSSTDTQYFGPGTRLTVL.

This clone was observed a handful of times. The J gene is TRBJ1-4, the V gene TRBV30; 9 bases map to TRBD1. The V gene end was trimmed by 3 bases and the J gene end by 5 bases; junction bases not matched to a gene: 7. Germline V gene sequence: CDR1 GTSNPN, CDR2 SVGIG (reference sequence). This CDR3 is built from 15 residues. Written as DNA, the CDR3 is TGTGCCTGGAGCCCTTTGACAGGGGGAAATGAAAAACTGTTTTTT. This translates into CAWSPLTGGNEKLFF.

The CDR3 sequence is CAWSAGQGTQYF. As DNA, the CDR3 is TGTGCCTGGAGTGCGGGACAGGGGACCCAGTACTTC. The V and J genes are TRBV30 and TRBJ2-5, with 9 nucleotides matching TRBD1. J lost 7 bases, V lost 1 base, and 1 base had no gene match. CDR1 and CDR2 (germline): GTSNPN, SVGIG (reference sequence). The CDR3 covers 12 residues.

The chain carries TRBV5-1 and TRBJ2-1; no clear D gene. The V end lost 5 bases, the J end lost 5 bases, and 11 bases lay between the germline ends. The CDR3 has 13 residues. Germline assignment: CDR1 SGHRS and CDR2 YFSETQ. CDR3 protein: CASRPSSNNEQFF. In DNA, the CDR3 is TGCGCCAGCAGACCCTCTAGTAACAATGAGCAGTTCTTC.

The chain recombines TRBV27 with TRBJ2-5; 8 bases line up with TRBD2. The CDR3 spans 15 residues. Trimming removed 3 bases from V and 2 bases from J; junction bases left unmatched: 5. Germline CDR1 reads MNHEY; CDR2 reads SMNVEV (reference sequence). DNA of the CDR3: TGTGCCAGCAGTTTCCATACTAGCGGACAAGAGACCCAGTACTTC. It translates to CASSFHTSGQETQYF.

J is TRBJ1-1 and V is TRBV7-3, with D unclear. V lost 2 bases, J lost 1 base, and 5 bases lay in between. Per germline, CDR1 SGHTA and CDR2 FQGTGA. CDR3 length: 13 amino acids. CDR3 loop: CASSLQENTEAFF. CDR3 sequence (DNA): TGTGCCAGCAGCTTACAGGAGAACACTGAAGCTTTCTTT.

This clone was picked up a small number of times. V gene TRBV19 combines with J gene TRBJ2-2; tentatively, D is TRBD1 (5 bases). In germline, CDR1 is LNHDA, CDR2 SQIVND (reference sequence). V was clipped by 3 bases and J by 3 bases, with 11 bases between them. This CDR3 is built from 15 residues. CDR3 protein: CASSIRRVDTGELFF. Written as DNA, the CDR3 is TGTGCCAGTAGTATTCGCAGGGTTGACACCGGGGAGCTGTTTTTT.

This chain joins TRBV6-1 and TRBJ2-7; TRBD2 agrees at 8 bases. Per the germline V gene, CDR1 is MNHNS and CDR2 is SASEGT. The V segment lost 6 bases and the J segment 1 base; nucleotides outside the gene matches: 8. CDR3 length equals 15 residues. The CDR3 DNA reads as TGTGCCAGCAGCGGTATAGCGGGATGGTCCTACGAGCAGTACTTC. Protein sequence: CASSGIAGWSYEQYF.

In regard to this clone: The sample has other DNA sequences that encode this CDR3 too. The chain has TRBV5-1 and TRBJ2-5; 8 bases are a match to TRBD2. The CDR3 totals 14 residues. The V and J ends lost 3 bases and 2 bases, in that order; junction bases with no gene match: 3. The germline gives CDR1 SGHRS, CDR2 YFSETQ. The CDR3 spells CASSWGLGQETQYF. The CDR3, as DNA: TGCGCCAGCAGCTGGGGACTAGGTCAAGAGACCCAGTACTTC.

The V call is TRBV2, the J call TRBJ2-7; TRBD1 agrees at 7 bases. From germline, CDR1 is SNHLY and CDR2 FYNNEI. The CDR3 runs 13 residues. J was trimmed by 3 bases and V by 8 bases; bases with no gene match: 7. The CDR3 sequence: CASARGLIYEQYF. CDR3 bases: TGTGCCAGCGCAAGGGGGCTGATCTACGAGCAGTACTTC. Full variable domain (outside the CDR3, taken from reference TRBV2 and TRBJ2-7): EPEVTQTPSHQVTQMGQEVILRCVPISNHLYFYWYRQILGQKVEFLVSFYNNEISEKSEIFDDQFSVERPDGSNFTLKIRSTKLEDSAMYFCASARGLIYEQYFGPGTRLTVT.

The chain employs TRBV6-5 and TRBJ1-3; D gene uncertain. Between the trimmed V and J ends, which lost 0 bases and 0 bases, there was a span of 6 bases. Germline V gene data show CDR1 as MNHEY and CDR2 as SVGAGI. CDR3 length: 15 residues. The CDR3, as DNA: TGTGCCAGCAGTTACTCGCACAGCTCTGGAAACACCATATATTTT. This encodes CASSYSHSSGNTIYF.

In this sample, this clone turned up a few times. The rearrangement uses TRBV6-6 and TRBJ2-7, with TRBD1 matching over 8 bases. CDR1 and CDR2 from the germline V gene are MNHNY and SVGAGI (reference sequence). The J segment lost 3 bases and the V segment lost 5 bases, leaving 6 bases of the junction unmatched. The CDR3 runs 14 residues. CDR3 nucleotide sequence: TGTGCCAGCAGTCGGGGACAGGACTTCTACGAGCAGTACTTC. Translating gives CASSRGQDFYEQYF.

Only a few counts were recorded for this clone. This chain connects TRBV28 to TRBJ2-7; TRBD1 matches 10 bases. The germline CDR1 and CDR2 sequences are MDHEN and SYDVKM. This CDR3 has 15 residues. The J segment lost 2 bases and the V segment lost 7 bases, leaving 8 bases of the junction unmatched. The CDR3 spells CASIESGTGAYEQYF. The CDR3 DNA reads TGTGCCAGCATCGAGTCTGGGACAGGGGCCTACGAGCAGTACTTC.

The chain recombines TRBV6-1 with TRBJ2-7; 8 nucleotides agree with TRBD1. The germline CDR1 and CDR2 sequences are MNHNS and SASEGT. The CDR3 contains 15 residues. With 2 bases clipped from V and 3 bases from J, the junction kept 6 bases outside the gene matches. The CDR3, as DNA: TGTGCCAGCAGTGAATCCTGGACAGGGAACTACGAGCAGTACTTC. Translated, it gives CASSESWTGNYEQYF.

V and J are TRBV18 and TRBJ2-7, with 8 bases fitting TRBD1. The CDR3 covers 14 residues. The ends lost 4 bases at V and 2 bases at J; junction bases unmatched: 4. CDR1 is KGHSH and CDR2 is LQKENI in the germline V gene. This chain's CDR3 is CASSLTGGAYEQYF. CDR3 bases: TGTGCCAGCTCACTCACAGGGGGAGCCTACGAGCAGTACTTC. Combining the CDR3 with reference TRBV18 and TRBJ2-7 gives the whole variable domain NAGVMQNPRHLVRRRGQEARLRCSPMKGHSHVYWYRQLPEEGLKFMVYLQKENIIDESGMPKERFSAEFPKEGPSILRIQQVVRGDSAAYFCASSLTGGAYEQYFGPGTRLTVT.

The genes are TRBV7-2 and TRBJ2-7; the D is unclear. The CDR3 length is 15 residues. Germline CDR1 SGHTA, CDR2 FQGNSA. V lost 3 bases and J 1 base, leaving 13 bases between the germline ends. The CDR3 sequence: CASSLQITLSYEQYF. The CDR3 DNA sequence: TGTGCCAGCAGCTTGCAGATTACCCTTTCCTACGAGCAGTACTTC.

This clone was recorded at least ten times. The CDR3 nucleotides are TGTGCCAGCAGTCTGGAGTACCAAGAGACCCAGTACTTC. This translates into CASSLEYQETQYF. V is TRBV28 and J is TRBJ2-5; D gene unclear. Germline V gene sequence: CDR1 MDHEN, CDR2 SYDVKM. Trimming took 5 bases from V and 0 from J, leaving 7 bases between them. The CDR3 is 13 residues long.

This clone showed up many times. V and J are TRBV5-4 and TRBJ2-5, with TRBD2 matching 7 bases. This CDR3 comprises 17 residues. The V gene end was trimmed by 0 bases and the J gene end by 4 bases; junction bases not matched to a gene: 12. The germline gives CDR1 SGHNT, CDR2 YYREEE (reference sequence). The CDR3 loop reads CASSLAADGRKTETQYF. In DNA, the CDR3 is TGTGCCAGCAGCTTGGCGGCGGACGGGAGGAAGACAGAGACCCAGTACTTC.

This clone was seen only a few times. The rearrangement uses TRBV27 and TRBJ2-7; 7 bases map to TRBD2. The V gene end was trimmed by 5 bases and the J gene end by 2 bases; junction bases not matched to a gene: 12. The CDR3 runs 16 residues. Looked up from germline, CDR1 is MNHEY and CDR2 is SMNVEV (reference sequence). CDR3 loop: CASSPPRLAKAYEQYF. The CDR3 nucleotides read TGTGCCAGCAGTCCCCCCCGACTAGCCAAGGCCTACGAGCAGTACTTC.